This TCR beta chain was observed in a study of T cell repertoires in aging, cancer and after chemotherapy. Study as a whole: Repeat sampling of healthy donors over several months to years showed clear clonal overlap.

TCR beta rearrangements were amplified from peripheral blood genomic DNA. The CDR3 covers 15 residues. Per germline, CDR1 GTSNPN and CDR2 SVGIG (reference sequence). V lost 5 bases and J 4 bases, leaving 15 bases between the germline ends. Whole-study findings and limits: In each cancer cohort, median generation probability increased across chemotherapy, suggesting thymic output rebounded.

Worth noting for this clonotype: Its antigen is undetermined.

TRB rearrangements spanning V, D and J were amplified using mixed TRB-A/B primers. From the multiplex PCR reads, TCRdb called clonotypes with MiXCR, one entry per CDR3 protein. The table has some 8,000 distinct CDR3 sequences, under 35% seen once. The sequence derives from a human donor in good health. This sequence joins TRBV30 and TRBJ1-6; possibly TRBD1 for D (5 bases). The sequenced sample consisted of blood. This CDR3 is CAWDSGGGYNSPLHF. For the CDR3, the DNA is TGTGCCTGGGATTCCGGGGGGGGTTATAATTCACCCCTCCACTTT.